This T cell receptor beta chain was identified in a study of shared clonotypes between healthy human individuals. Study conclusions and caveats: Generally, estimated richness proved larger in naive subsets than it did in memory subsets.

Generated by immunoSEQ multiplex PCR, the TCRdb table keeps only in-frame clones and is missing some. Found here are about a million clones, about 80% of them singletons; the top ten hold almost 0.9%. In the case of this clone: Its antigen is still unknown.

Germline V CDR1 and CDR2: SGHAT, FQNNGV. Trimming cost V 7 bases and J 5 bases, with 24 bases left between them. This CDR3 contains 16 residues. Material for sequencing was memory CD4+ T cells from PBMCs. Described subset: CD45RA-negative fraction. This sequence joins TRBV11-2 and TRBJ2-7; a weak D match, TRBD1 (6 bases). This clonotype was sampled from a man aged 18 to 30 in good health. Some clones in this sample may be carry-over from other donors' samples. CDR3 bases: TGTGCCAGCACCACACGACCCGGGACATTCCCCCACGAGCAGTACTTC. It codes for CASTTRPGTFPHEQYF.